The TCR beta chain under discussion was sequenced for a study of blood T cells in healthy people across ages. General study points: Any changes in expanded clonotypes were possibly confounded, as donor CMV status remained unknown.

Notes on this clonotype: The antigen is undetermined.

A second PCR, run for roughly 7 to 12 cycles, used a sample-barcoded 5' primer plus a J-beta primer mix. TCRdb independently ran MiXCR on the 5' RACE reads; one entry per CDR3 protein. This sample has approximately 800,000 distinct CDR3 sequences, with about half found just once. Sequencing was carried out using blood. The sequence was collected from an elderly man in good health.

CDR3 in DNA: TGTGCCAGCAGCTTAAGGGACAGGGTTACCTCTGGGGCCAACGTCCTGACTTTC. Its protein product is CASSLRDRVTSGANVLTF. The J gene is TRBJ2-6, the V gene TRBV7-8, with 9 bases identical to TRBD1. CDR1 and CDR2 (germline): SGHVS, FQNEAQ. V gave up 2 bases and J gave up 0 bases; unmatched junction bases: 5. The CDR3 loop spans 18 amino acids.